These 16 T cell receptor beta chains were sequenced from one sample in a study of blood T cell repertoires in COVID-19. The assay was immunoSEQ multiplex PCR, and TCRdb's table has in-frame clones only and misses some. The data show about 160,000 clones, about 86% seen once. The sample taken for sequencing was peripheral blood. The receptor set was obtained from a man aged 50 to 59 with active or convalescent COVID-19.

The chain employs TRBV9 and TRBJ2-5; 7 nucleotides agree with TRBD2. This CDR3 has 14 amino acids. J gave up 5 bases and V 7 bases, and 11 bases lay outside the gene matches. Germline CDR1 SGDLS, CDR2 YYNGEE. Written as DNA, the CDR3 is TGTGCCAGCGCTGGCGGGGGACCCGGGGAGACCCAGTACTTC. It translates to CASAGGGPGETQYF.

V is TRBV27 and J is TRBJ2-2; TRBD1 is a possible D gene (6 bases). The V end lost 5 bases, the J end lost 6 bases, and 13 bases lay between the germline ends. This CDR3 is 14 amino acids long. Germline CDR1 reads MNHEY; CDR2 reads SMNVEV (reference sequence). The CDR3 protein is CASSKRQDSGELFF. CDR3 DNA: TGTGCCAGCAGTAAACGACAGGACTCCGGGGAGCTGTTTTTT.

The chain couples TRBV9 to TRBJ1-2, with 9 bases lining up with TRBD1. The CDR3 runs to 16 residues. The J segment lost 4 bases and the V segment lost 2 bases, leaving 9 bases of the junction unmatched. Germline CDR1 SGDLS, CDR2 YYNGEE. The CDR3: CASSVGGQGVGYGYTF. CDR3 bases: TGTGCCAGCAGCGTGGGGGGACAGGGCGTCGGCTATGGCTACACCTTC.

CDR3 nucleotide sequence: TGCGCCAGCAGCTTTGGACTAGCGGGAGAGACCCAGTACTTC. Its protein is CASSFGLAGETQYF. This chain uses TRBV5-1 with TRBJ2-5; 11 bases agree with TRBD2. After removal of 2 bases from V and 4 bases from J, the junction contained 1 base not matched to a gene. The CDR3 runs to 14 residues. CDR1 is SGHRS and CDR2 is YFSETQ in the germline V gene.

The rearrangement links TRBV13 to TRBJ2-1, with TRBD2 identical over 9 bases. Germline V gene sequence: CDR1 PRHDT, CDR2 FYEKMQ (reference sequence). This CDR3 is 16 amino acids long. Unmatched junction bases numbered 9, after V lost 5 bases and J lost 4 bases. The CDR3 loop is CASSPTGTSPYNEQFF. The DNA of the CDR3 is TGTGCCAGCAGCCCTACCGGGACTAGCCCATACAATGAGCAGTTCTTC.

The rearrangement links TRBV11-2 to TRBJ1-6; D is unresolved. The CDR3 length is 16 residues. The V end lost 0 bases, the J end lost 9 bases, and 15 bases lay between the germline ends. CDR1 and CDR2 from the germline V gene are SGHAT and FQNNGV. CDR3 residues: CASSLDFPSATSPLHF. DNA of the CDR3: TGTGCCAGCAGCTTAGATTTTCCCTCCGCTACTTCACCCCTCCACTTT.

The chain links TRBV5-8 to TRBJ2-4, with D tentatively TRBD1 (5 bases). Trimming took 7 bases from V and 7 from J, leaving 24 bases between them. The germline V gene has CDR1 SGHTS and CDR2 YDEGEE. There are 16 residues in the CDR3. CDR3 DNA: TGTGCCAGCGATTTTTGGGGCCAGGCGGTTGAGAACATTCAGTACTTC. Translated: CASDFWGQAVENIQYF.

J is TRBJ2-7 and V is TRBV7-9, with D hard to call. Trimming removed 5 bases at V and 2 bases at J, with 10 bases between. Germline lookup yields CDR1 SEHNR and CDR2 FQNEAQ (reference sequence). The CDR3 contains 13 residues. CDR3 region: CASSLTTTYEQYF. CDR3 nucleotides: TGTGCCAGCAGCCTTACAACGACCTACGAGCAGTACTTC.

The chain recombines TRBV7-9 with TRBJ2-1, with TRBD1 matching 7 bases. CDR3 size: 16 residues. Germline V gives CDR1 SEHNR, CDR2 FQNEAQ (reference sequence). V gave up 5 bases and J gave up 2 bases; unmatched junction bases: 9. The CDR3 sequence is CASSTRDSAAYNEQFF. CDR3 nucleotides: TGTGCCAGCAGCACGAGGGACAGCGCGGCCTACAATGAGCAGTTCTTC.

This chain connects TRBV11-2 to TRBJ2-5; D remains unclear. Deletions cut 1 base from V and 5 bases from J, with 5 bases between. There are 12 residues in the CDR3. Germline V gives CDR1 SGHAT, CDR2 FQNNGV. In nucleotides, the CDR3 is TGTGCCAGCAGCTTAGTTCGGGAGACCCAGTACTTC. Translating gives CASSLVRETQYF.

V is TRBV4-3 and J is TRBJ2-3; 10 bases agree with TRBD2. The V gene end was trimmed by 0 bases and the J gene end by 3 bases; junction bases not matched to a gene: 9. CDR1 is LGHNA and CDR2 is YSLEER in the germline V gene. This CDR3 contains 18 residues. This CDR3 is CASSQDRQASGRTDTQYF. CDR3 coding DNA: TGCGCCAGCAGCCAAGACCGGCAGGCTAGCGGGAGAACAGATACGCAGTATTTT.

J is TRBJ2-7 and V is TRBV11-1; no definite D call. The V gene lost 6 bases and the J gene lost 3 bases, with 12 bases spanning the gap. Germline V lookup: CDR1 SGHAT, CDR2 FQDESV (reference sequence). The CDR3 is 13 amino acids. Here the CDR3 reads CASRRGLVYEQYF. CDR3 nucleotides: TGTGCCAGCAGGAGAGGTCTAGTCTACGAGCAGTACTTC.

J is TRBJ2-1 and V is TRBV5-1, with 10 bases identical to TRBD2. Trimming cost V 7 bases and J 2 bases; bases outside gene matches: 12. The CDR3 loop spans 17 amino acids. Germline CDR1 and CDR2: SGHRS and YFSETQ. The CDR3 is CASAMRSGLAAYNEQFF. In DNA form, the CDR3 reads TGCGCCAGCGCCATGAGATCAGGACTAGCGGCCTACAATGAGCAGTTCTTC.

The chain joins TRBV7-2 to TRBJ1-1; no clear D gene. This CDR3 contains 16 residues. V was shortened by 5 bases and J by 2 bases, with 18 bases between the two germline ends. CDR1 is SGHTA and CDR2 is FQGNSA in the germline V gene. CDR3 sequence: CASSPPRDLTNTEAFF. The CDR3, as DNA: TGTGCCAGCAGCCCACCTAGAGACTTAACCAACACTGAAGCTTTCTTT.

To note about this clone: The junction does not match germline at one end; this may be a read error. The rearrangement uses TRBV7-7 and TRBJ2-7, with 10 nucleotides matching TRBD2. The V gene's germline CDR1 is SSHAT and CDR2 FNYEAQ (reference sequence). The CDR3 covers 18 residues. CDR3 sequence reads: CASSPGPTSGDASYEQYF. Written as DNA, the CDR3 is TGTGCTAGCAGCCCGGGGCCCACTAGCGGGGACGCCTCCTACGAGCAGTACTTC.

In its sample, this clone was seen many times. The chain is built from TRBV30 and TRBJ1-1; a possible D gene is TRBD1 (5 bases). The length of the CDR3 is 14 residues. From germline, CDR1 is GTSNPN and CDR2 SVGIG (reference sequence). Trimming pared 0 bases from V and 5 bases from J, leaving 13 bases between. The chain's CDR3 is CAWSVLDGGTEAFF. DNA of the CDR3: TGTGCCTGGAGTGTACTGGATGGGGGGACTGAAGCTTTCTTT.